What follows are 31 T cell receptor beta chains derived from one specimen sequenced in a study of cytomegalovirus exposure and HLA in healthy donors. Both 60 Vbeta primers and 13 Jbeta primers went into the PCR. The protocol was immunoSEQ multiplex PCR, while the TCRdb copy is restricted to in-frame clones and leaves out a portion. The sample contains about 51,000 clones, about four fifths of which appear only once. The sequenced sample was PBMCs. The receptors were sampled from a boy younger than 18 in good health and CMV-seropositive.

This chain joins TRBV13 and TRBJ1-2; D call uncertain. V was shortened by 0 bases and J by 6 bases, with 8 bases between the two germline ends. Germline V gene lookup returns CDR1 PRHDT and CDR2 FYEKMQ (reference sequence). This CDR3 has 13 residues. This chain's CDR3 is CASSLGQRDGYTF. CDR3 bases: TGTGCCAGCAGCTTAGGTCAGAGGGATGGCTACACCTTC.

J is TRBJ2-7 and V is TRBV6-5; the D gene is possibly TRBD1 (6 bases). Germline CDR1 and CDR2: MNHEY and SVGAGI. The CDR3 consists of 14 residues. With 6 bases removed from V and 3 bases from J, the gap between germline ends came to 15 bases. The chain's CDR3 is CASSSSGQLYEQYF. For the CDR3, the DNA is TGTGCCAGCAGCTCGTCCGGACAGCTCTACGAGCAGTACTTC.

The chain combines TRBV5-1 with TRBJ1-3, with no clear D. Trimming took off 1 base at V and 0 bases at J, with 8 bases between the two ends. CDR3 length: 15 amino acids. Per the germline V gene, CDR1 is SGHRS and CDR2 is YFSETQ. As DNA, the CDR3 is TGCGCCAGCAGCTTGAGTCGGGGCTCTGGAAACACCATATATTTT. Protein product: CASSLSRGSGNTIYF.

The chain combines TRBV6-4 with TRBJ2-1, with D tentatively TRBD2 (6 bases). The CDR3 sequence is 15 residues long. Between the trimmed V and J ends, which lost 2 bases and 7 bases, there was a span of 15 bases. Germline values: CDR1 MRHNA, CDR2 SNTAGT. This CDR3 is CASSDAGGTLNEQFF. For the CDR3, the DNA is TGTGCCAGCAGTGACGCCGGGGGAACCCTTAATGAGCAGTTCTTC.

This clone was observed a few times. The chain links TRBV6-1 to TRBJ1-5; D ambiguous. V gave up 5 bases and J gave up 4 bases, with 9 bases separating them. From germline, CDR1 is MNHNS and CDR2 SASEGT. CDR3 length equals 13 residues. Written as DNA, the CDR3 is TGTGCCAGCAGTTTCCAGGTGAATCAGCCCCAGCATTTT. Protein product: CASSFQVNQPQHF.

CDR3 DNA sequence: TGTGCCAGCAGCTTGTCCAGCTATGGCTACACCTTC. Its translation is CASSLSSYGYTF. This rearrangement joins TRBV5-5 to TRBJ1-2; D unresolved. Germline V gene data show CDR1 as SGHKS and CDR2 as YYEKEE (reference sequence). Trimming took 1 base from V and 4 from J, leaving 5 bases between them. This CDR3 region has 12 residues.

This clone was seen more than once but under ten times. V usage is TRBV5-6 and J usage is TRBJ1-1; D not certain. Germline loops: CDR1 SGHDT, CDR2 YYEEEE. The length of the CDR3 is 13 residues. The V end lost 1 base, the J end lost 1 base, and 5 bases lay between the germline ends. As DNA, the CDR3 is TGTGCCAGCAGCTTGCCAGAGAACACTGAAGCTTTCTTT. As protein: CASSLPENTEAFF.

The V gene is TRBV5-4, the J gene TRBJ1-2; a weak D match, TRBD1 (5 bases). V dropped 4 bases and J dropped 7 bases, with 23 bases sitting between them. Germline CDR1 reads SGHNT; CDR2 reads YYREEE (reference sequence). The CDR3 has 16 residues. The CDR3 region has the DNA TGTGCCAGCAGCGCAGAAGGTCTGGGGGGGTCTGGTGGCTACACCTTC. Translation: CASSAEGLGGSGGYTF.

The chain carries TRBV6-5 and TRBJ2-3; tentatively, D is TRBD1 (6 bases). Germline loops: CDR1 MNHEY, CDR2 SVGAGI. The V end was cut by 6 bases, the J end by 7 bases, with 20 bases between. The CDR3 consists of 15 residues. The CDR3 nucleotides are TGTGCCAGCAGCCCCCCAGGGGCAGTGCTTAATACGCAGTATTTT. Its translation: CASSPPGAVLNTQYF.

This clone was seen a handful of times. The rearrangement joins TRBV18 to TRBJ2-3; the D gene is possibly TRBD1 (5 bases). Trimming stripped 2 bases from V and 2 bases from J, with 11 bases between. The CDR3 contains 15 residues. Looked up from germline, CDR1 is KGHSH and CDR2 is LQKENI. The CDR3 loop is CASSPTRVVTDTQYF. In DNA form, the CDR3 reads TGTGCCAGCTCACCAACCAGGGTGGTCACAGATACGCAGTATTTT.

The chain has TRBV7-3 and TRBJ2-1; 11 bases agree with TRBD2. Looked up from germline, CDR1 is SGHTA and CDR2 is FQGTGA. The CDR3 is 16 residues long. V dropped 4 bases and J dropped 3; count of bases not matched to a gene: 5. The CDR3, as DNA: TGTGCCAGCAGCTACCCCGGGACTAGCGGCTACAATGAGCAGTTCTTC. The encoded protein is CASSYPGTSGYNEQFF.

This clone was observed a few times. The CDR3 DNA sequence: TGCGCCAGCAGCCAGGGCCGGGGGGGCGGTTTCAGAGAGCAGTTCTTC. It is translated as CASSQGRGGGFREQFF. The rearrangement joins TRBV4-1 to TRBJ2-1; the match to TRBD2 covers 8 bases. Unmatched junction bases numbered 14, after V lost 3 bases and J lost 10 bases. CDR1 MGHRA and CDR2 YSYEKL come from the germline V gene. The CDR3 is made up of 16 amino acids.

The V and J genes are TRBV2 and TRBJ1-3; D is unclear. V dropped 3 bases and J dropped 4 bases, with 4 bases sitting between them. This CDR3 spans 12 amino acids. CDR1 and CDR2 (germline): SNHLY, FYNNEI. The CDR3 region has the DNA TGTGCCAGCAGTGAGGAGGGAAACACCATATATTTT. Its protein product is CASSEEGNTIYF.

The V call is TRBV7-9, the J call TRBJ2-7, with 7 bases matching TRBD2. Looked up from germline, CDR1 is SEHNR and CDR2 is FQNEAQ (reference sequence). The CDR3 has 14 amino acids. Trimming took 5 bases from V and 4 from J; bases not matched to a gene: 8. The DNA of the CDR3 is TGTGCCAGCAGCCTAAGCGGGGACGGATACGAGCAGTACTTC. This sequence encodes CASSLSGDGYEQYF. The variable domain in full, completed from reference TRBV7-9 and TRBJ2-7, reads DTGVSQNPRHKITKRGQNVTFRCDPISEHNRLYWYRQTLGQGPEFLTYFQNEAQLEKSRLLSDRFSAERPKGSFSTLEIQRTEQGDSAMYLCASSLSGDGYEQYFGPGTRLTVT.

The chain employs TRBV27 and TRBJ1-2; D not certain. Germline lookup yields CDR1 MNHEY and CDR2 SMNVEV (reference sequence). Trimming pared 3 bases from V and 4 bases from J, leaving 9 bases between. The CDR3 spans 13 residues. The CDR3 coding sequence is TGTGCCAGCAGTTTTACGGAGGGCTATGGCTACACCTTC. It specifies CASSFTEGYGYTF.

This clone came up a few times. The chain joins TRBV6-1 to TRBJ1-1; no firm D call. CDR1 and CDR2 from the germline V gene are MNHNS and SASEGT. Trimming took 4 bases from V and 1 from J, leaving 7 bases between them. CDR3 length equals 13 residues. The CDR3 DNA reads as TGTGCCAGCAGTGCGGAGGGGAACACTGAAGCTTTCTTT. This codes for CASSAEGNTEAFF.

The chain recombines TRBV4-1 with TRBJ1-3, with no clear D. The CDR3 consists of 16 residues. V shed 4 bases and J shed 2 bases, with 15 bases lying between them. Germline lookup yields CDR1 MGHRA and CDR2 YSYEKL. Here the CDR3 DNA reads TGCGCCAGCAGCCCGATCGGTCGCGAAGCTGGAAACACCATATATTTT. Its translation is CASSPIGREAGNTIYF.

The chain joins TRBV11-2 to TRBJ2-5, with TRBD1 identical over 10 bases. The CDR3 runs to 16 residues. The junction had 5 bases not matched to a gene; V was cut back by 4 bases and J by 0 bases. Germline V gene lookup returns CDR1 SGHAT and CDR2 FQNNGV. CDR3 region: CASSSGTGEYQETQYF. In nucleotides, the CDR3 is TGTGCCAGCAGCTCCGGGACAGGGGAGTACCAAGAGACCCAGTACTTC.

The V call is TRBV5-4, the J call TRBJ1-1; D is undetermined. The CDR3 runs to 14 residues. Trimming removed 0 bases at V and 5 bases at J, with 11 bases between. Germline V gene data show CDR1 as SGHNT and CDR2 as YYREEE (reference sequence). The chain's CDR3 is CASSLGAIRTEAFF. DNA for the CDR3: TGTGCCAGCAGCTTGGGGGCAATCAGAACTGAAGCTTTCTTT.

The rearrangement joins TRBV6-5 to TRBJ1-5; D gene unclear. The CDR3 contains 13 residues. Germline CDR1 is MNHEY and CDR2 is SVGAGI. V lost 0 bases and J lost 5, with 5 bases in between. Here the CDR3 reads CASSYSPDQPQHF. The CDR3 DNA reads TGTGCCAGCAGTTACTCACCAGATCAGCCCCAGCATTTT.

The genes are TRBV2 and TRBJ2-3; the match to TRBD2 covers 8 bases. In germline, CDR1 is SNHLY, CDR2 FYNNEI. The CDR3 consists of 16 residues. J lost 5 bases, V lost 4 bases, and 11 bases had no gene match. The CDR3 DNA sequence: TGTGCCAGCAGTGGGGGAGGGGCAGCGGGGGTAGATACGCAGTATTTT. Protein sequence: CASSGGGAAGVDTQYF.

The gene calls are TRBV2 and TRBJ2-1; D possibly corresponds to TRBD1 (6 bases). Trimming took off 3 bases at V and 5 bases at J, with 14 bases between the two ends. Germline lookup yields CDR1 SNHLY and CDR2 FYNNEI. The CDR3 spans 15 residues. The CDR3 bases are TGTGCCAGCAGTGAGTTGAGCAGGGGTAACAATGAGCAGTTCTTC. It codes for CASSELSRGNNEQFF.

This chain uses TRBV6-1 with TRBJ1-6; 9 bases match TRBD1. Per the germline V gene, CDR1 is MNHNS and CDR2 is SASEGT. The CDR3 runs 13 residues. J gave up 8 bases and V 8 bases, and 4 bases lay outside the gene matches. This chain's CDR3 is CASGTGRDSPLHF. In nucleotides, the CDR3 is TGTGCCAGCGGGACAGGGCGTGATTCACCCCTCCACTTT.

The chain uses TRBV7-3 and TRBJ2-5; possible D gene TRBD2, 5 bases. V lost 2 bases, J lost 3 bases, and 13 bases lay in between. CDR3 length equals 15 residues. Germline V gene data show CDR1 as SGHTA and CDR2 as FQGTGA. The CDR3 bases are TGTGCCAGCAGCTTATTTGATGGAGCGGAAGAGACCCAGTACTTC. As protein: CASSLFDGAEETQYF.

This clone was seen only once. Other DNA variants within this sample encode the same CDR3. The rearrangement joins TRBV6-5 to TRBJ2-7; 10 bases match TRBD2. With 0 bases clipped from V and 4 bases from J, the junction kept 3 bases outside the gene matches. Germline V CDR1 and CDR2: MNHEY, SVGAGI. The CDR3 contains 15 residues. CDR3: CASSYSSGGDYEQYF. For the CDR3, the DNA is TGTGCCAGCAGTTACTCGAGCGGGGGGGATTACGAGCAGTACTTC.

The chain is built from TRBV6-1 and TRBJ1-5; maybe TRBD1 (5 bases). Trimming shortened V by 10 bases and J by 1 base, and 14 bases separated the two germline ends. Per germline, CDR1 MNHNS and CDR2 SASEGT. CDR3 length: 14 amino acids. In DNA form, the CDR3 reads TGTGCCATTGGGGCCTTCGGAAGCAATCAGCCCCAGCATTTT. It specifies CAIGAFGSNQPQHF.

The V and J genes are TRBV14 and TRBJ2-2, with no clear D. There are 14 residues in the CDR3. V shed 3 bases and J shed 1 base, with 6 bases lying between them. Germline V gives CDR1 SGHDN, CDR2 FVKESK. DNA for the CDR3: TGTGCCAGCAGCCATCGGTTGAACACCGGGGAGCTGTTTTTT. Amino acids: CASSHRLNTGELFF.

This sequence joins TRBV5-5 and TRBJ1-1, with D possibly TRBD1 on 6 matching bases. The V and J ends lost 2 bases and 4 bases respectively, with 15 bases between them. Germline values: CDR1 SGHKS, CDR2 YYEKEE (reference sequence). The CDR3 contains 15 residues. The DNA of the CDR3 is TGTGCCAGCAGCTTCACGAAACAGGGTGGCACTGAAGCTTTCTTT. Translated: CASSFTKQGGTEAFF.

The chain links TRBV12-5 to TRBJ2-2; a possible D gene is TRBD2 (5 bases). The CDR3 is 17 residues long. Germline lookup yields CDR1 LGHNT and CDR2 FRNRAP. V was trimmed by 2 bases and J by 6 bases, leaving 19 bases between them. This chain's CDR3 is CASGLNLQPARAGELFF. The CDR3 DNA sequence: TGTGCTAGTGGTTTGAATTTACAGCCGGCGAGGGCCGGGGAGCTGTTTTTT.

This chain uses TRBV19 with TRBJ2-7, with D perhaps matching TRBD2 (6 bases). The germline CDR1 and CDR2 sequences are LNHDA and SQIVND (reference sequence). Trimming stripped 5 bases from V and 3 bases from J, with 20 bases between. The CDR3 is made up of 16 amino acids. For the CDR3, the DNA is TGTGCCAGTAGTGTAAGCCTCGGGAGTCCTTTCTACGAGCAGTACTTC. This translates into CASSVSLGSPFYEQYF.

V is TRBV6-4 and J is TRBJ2-1; D unresolved. This CDR3 region has 14 residues. The V gene lost 0 bases and the J gene lost 5 bases, with 8 bases spanning the gap. In germline, CDR1 is MRHNA, CDR2 SNTAGT. Here the CDR3 DNA reads TGTGCCAGCAGTGACTCCCCTTATAACAATGAGCAGTTCTTC. Protein sequence: CASSDSPYNNEQFF.